Listed here are 2 T cell receptor beta chains from one sample, sequenced in a study of T cells after yellow fever vaccination. One entry per CDR3 protein results from TCRdb running MiXCR on the 5' RACE reads. The profile covers roughly 310,000 distinct CDR3 sequences, with approximately 3.9% appearing a single time and around a quarter taken by the ten largest. Sequenced material: PBMCs, taken on the day of the yellow fever booster vaccination. The receptors come from a young man who received the YFV17D yellow fever vaccine.

This clonotype was detected many times. This rearrangement joins TRBV5-1 to TRBJ2-1; 7 positions agree with TRBD2. Per germline, CDR1 SGHRS and CDR2 YFSETQ. V was clipped by 2 bases and J by 9 bases; unmatched bases: 11. The CDR3 covers 15 residues. The CDR3 spells CASSLEAGRGGEQFF. DNA for the CDR3: TGCGCCAGCAGCTTAGAAGCGGGGAGGGGAGGTGAGCAGTTCTTC. Complete variable domain (other parts from reference TRBV5-1 and TRBJ2-1): KAGVTQTPRYLIKTRGQQVTLSCSPISGHRSVSWYQQTPGQGLQFLFEYFSETQRNKGNFPGRFSGRQFSNSRSEMNVSTLELGDSALYLCASSLEAGRGGEQFFGPGTRLTVL.

This clonotype was seen repeatedly, ten times or more. The rearrangement joins TRBV6-2 or TRBV6-3 to TRBJ2-7; D unclear. The ends were cut back, 7 bases at V and 6 bases at J, with 16 bases in the middle. CDR1 and CDR2 from the germline V gene are MNHEY and SVGEGT. The CDR3 sequence is 13 residues long. CDR3 bases: TGTGCCAGCAAACCAGGCACCCTCTCCGAGCAGTACGTC. This encodes CASKPGTLSEQYV.